This T cell receptor beta chain derives from a study of cytomegalovirus exposure and HLA in healthy donors. Study context: There were 117 million unique TCR beta sequences, drawn from about 190 million T cells, in an earlier analysis. Regarding the study as a whole: Another analysis was done later, and it associated around 16,000 TCR beta sequences with HLA alleles at 0.05 false discovery rate. Later analysis suggested links between common viral pathogens and several top significant clusters.

Regarding donors, all were healthy bone marrow donors. The V gene end was trimmed by 0 bases and the J gene end by 2 bases; junction bases not matched to a gene: 6. CDR3 length equals 17 residues. The germline gives CDR1 SEHNR, CDR2 FQNEAQ (reference sequence). As for this clone: What it binds is unknown.

The PCR used 60 Vbeta and 13 Jbeta primers. Sequenced by immunoSEQ multiplex PCR; TCRdb stores in-frame clones only, minus some. The repertoire holds roughly 130,000 clones, with 75% to 85% as singletons. Material: PBMCs. This sequence was found in a man aged 35 to 55 in good health and CMV-seronegative. The chain recombines TRBV7-9 with TRBJ1-2; 10 bases align to TRBD1. CDR3 region: CASSLAAWGQGNYGYTF. The CDR3 coding sequence is TGTGCCAGCAGCTTAGCCGCTTGGGGACAGGGGAACTATGGCTACACCTTC.